This T cell receptor (beta chain) appears in the sequencing data of a study of human T cells and chemical hapten exposure. General study results and limits: TCRs at a frequency above 1 in 1000 stayed unchanged with DPC sensitization. Expanded TCRs were compared with controls, and the expanded TCRs formed significantly more large CDR3 similarity clusters.

This clonotype has only a few counts. What it binds is not known. The V end was cut by 6 bases, the J end by 0 bases, with 15 bases between. Looked up from germline, CDR1 is SGHTA and CDR2 is FQGTGA. The CDR3 sequence is 17 residues long. Time point described: patch test 1, 2 weeks after DPC sensitization. Regarding treatment: therapeutic diphenylcyclopropenone sensitization with weekly scalp DPC. Individual cDNA molecules received unique molecular identifiers in the library. TCRdb recomputed calls from the RACE reads with MiXCR, one row per CDR3 protein. This sample carries some 340,000 distinct CDR3 sequences, approximately 6.9% of them seen once, and the ten largest clones take about 8%.

The gene calls are TRBV7-3 and TRBJ2-6, with D hard to call. Sequences were derived from whole blood, sampled in connection with sensitization to the hapten diphenylcyclopropenone (DPC). The TCR sequence derives from a woman aged 18-29 years with alopecia areata. Some clones in this sample may be carry-over from other donors' samples. This chain's CDR3 is CASRSRVSSSGANVLTF. CDR3 DNA sequence: TGTGCCAGCAGGTCCAGAGTATCCAGCTCTGGGGCCAACGTCCTGACTTTC.